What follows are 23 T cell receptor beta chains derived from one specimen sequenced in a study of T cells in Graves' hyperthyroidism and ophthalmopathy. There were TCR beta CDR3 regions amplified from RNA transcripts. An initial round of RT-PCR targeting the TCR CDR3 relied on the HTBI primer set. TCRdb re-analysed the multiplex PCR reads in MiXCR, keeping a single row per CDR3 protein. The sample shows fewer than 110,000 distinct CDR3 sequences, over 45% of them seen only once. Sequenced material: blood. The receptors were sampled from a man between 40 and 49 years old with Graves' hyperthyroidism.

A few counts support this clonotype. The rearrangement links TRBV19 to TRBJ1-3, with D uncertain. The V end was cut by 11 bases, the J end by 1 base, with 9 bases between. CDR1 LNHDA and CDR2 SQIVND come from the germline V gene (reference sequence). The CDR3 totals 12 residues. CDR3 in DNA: TGTGCCTGGAGTGTTTCTGGAAACACCATATATTTT. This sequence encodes CAWSVSGNTIYF. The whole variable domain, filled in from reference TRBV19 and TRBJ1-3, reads DGGITQSPKYLFRKEGQNVTLSCEQNLNHDAMYWYRQDPGQGLRLIYYSQIVNDFQKGDIAEGYSVSREKKESFPLTVTSAQKNPTAFYLCAWSVSGNTIYFGEGSWLTVV.

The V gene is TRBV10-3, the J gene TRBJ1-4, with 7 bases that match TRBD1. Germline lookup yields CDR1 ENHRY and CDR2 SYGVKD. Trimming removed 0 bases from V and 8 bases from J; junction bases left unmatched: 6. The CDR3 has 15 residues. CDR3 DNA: TGTGCCATCAGTGAGTCTAGGACAGGCCGGGAAAAACTGTTTTTT. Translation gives CAISESRTGREKLFF.

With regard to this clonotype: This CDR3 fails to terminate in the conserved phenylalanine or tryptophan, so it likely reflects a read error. This CDR3 reads CASSQYRGSSYNEQFS. The DNA of the CDR3 is TGTGCCAGCAGCCAATATAGAGGTAGCTCCTACAATGAGCAGTTCTCC. The rearrangement uses TRBV3-1 and TRBJ2-1; D gene ambiguous. Germline V lookup: CDR1 LGHDT, CDR2 YNNKEL (reference sequence). Trimming removed 2 bases at V and 0 bases at J, with 11 bases between. The CDR3 runs to 16 residues.

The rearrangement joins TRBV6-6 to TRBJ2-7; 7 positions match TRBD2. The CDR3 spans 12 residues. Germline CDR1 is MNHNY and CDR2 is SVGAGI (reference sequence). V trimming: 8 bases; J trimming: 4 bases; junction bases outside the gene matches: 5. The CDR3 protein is CASLRGRYEQYF. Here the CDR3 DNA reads TGTGCCAGCCTGCGGGGGAGGTACGAGCAGTACTTC.

The CDR3 protein is CSVEVAAYEQYF. The CDR3 region has the DNA TGCAGCGTTGAAGTAGCGGCCTACGAGCAGTACTTC. V gene TRBV29-1 combines with J gene TRBJ2-7, with D possibly TRBD2 on 6 matching bases. Germline V gives CDR1 SQVTM, CDR2 ANQGSEA. The ends were cut back, 1 base at V and 2 bases at J, with 6 bases in the middle. The CDR3 has 12 amino acids.

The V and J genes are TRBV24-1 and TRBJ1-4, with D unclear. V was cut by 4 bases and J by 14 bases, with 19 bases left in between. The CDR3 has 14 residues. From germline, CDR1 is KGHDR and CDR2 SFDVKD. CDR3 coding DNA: TGTGCCACCAGTGAACCTGGACCGACGGCGAGGCTGTTTTTT. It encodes CATSEPGPTARLFF.

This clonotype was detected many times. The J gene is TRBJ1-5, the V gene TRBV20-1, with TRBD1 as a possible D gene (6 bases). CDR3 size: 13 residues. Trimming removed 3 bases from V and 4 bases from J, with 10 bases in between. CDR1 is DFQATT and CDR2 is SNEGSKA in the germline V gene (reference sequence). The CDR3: CSASAGANQPQHF. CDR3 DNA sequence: TGCAGTGCTAGCGCAGGGGCTAATCAGCCCCAGCATTTT.

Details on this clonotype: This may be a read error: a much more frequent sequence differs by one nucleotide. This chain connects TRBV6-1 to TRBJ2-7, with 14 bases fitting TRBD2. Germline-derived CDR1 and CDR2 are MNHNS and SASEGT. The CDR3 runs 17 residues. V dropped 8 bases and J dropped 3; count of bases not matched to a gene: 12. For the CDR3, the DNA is TGTGCCAGCTGCACCGGGACTAGCGGGAGTGGGAACTACGAGCAGTACTTC. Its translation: CASCTGTSGSGNYEQYF.

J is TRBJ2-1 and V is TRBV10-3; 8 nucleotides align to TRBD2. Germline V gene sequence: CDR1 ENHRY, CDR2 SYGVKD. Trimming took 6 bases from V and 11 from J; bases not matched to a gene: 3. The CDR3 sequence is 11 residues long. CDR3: CAISGGGQQFF. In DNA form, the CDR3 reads TGTGCCATCAGCGGGGGGGGACAGCAGTTCTTC.

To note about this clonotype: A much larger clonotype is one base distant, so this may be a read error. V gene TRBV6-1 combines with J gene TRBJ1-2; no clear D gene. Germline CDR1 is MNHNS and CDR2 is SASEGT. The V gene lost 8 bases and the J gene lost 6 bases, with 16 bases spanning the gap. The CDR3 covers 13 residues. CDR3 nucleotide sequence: TGTGCCAGCGGTGGGTGGGATTATCATGGCTACACCTTC. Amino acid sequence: CASGGWDYHGYTF.

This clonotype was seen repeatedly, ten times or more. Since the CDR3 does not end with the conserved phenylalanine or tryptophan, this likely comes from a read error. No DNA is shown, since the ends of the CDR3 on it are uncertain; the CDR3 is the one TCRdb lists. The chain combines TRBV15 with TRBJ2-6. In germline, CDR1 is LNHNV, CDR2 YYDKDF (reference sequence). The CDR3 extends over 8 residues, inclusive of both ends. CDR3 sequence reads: CATSRGTS.

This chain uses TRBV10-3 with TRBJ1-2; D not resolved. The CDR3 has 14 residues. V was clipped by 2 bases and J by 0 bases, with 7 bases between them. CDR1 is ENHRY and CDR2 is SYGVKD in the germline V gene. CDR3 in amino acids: CAISETSANYGYTF. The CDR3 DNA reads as TGTGCCATCAGTGAGACTTCGGCTAACTATGGCTACACCTTC.

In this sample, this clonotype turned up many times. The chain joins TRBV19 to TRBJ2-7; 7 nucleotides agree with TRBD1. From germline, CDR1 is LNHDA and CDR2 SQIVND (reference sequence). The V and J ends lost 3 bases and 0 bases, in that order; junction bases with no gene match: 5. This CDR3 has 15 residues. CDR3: CASSISWDSSYEQYF. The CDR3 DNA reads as TGTGCCAGTAGTATCTCCTGGGACAGCTCCTACGAGCAGTACTTC.

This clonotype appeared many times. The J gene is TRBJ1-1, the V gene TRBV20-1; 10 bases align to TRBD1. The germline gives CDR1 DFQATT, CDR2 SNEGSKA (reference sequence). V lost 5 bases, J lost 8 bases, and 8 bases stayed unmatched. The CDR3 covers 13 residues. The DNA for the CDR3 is TGCAGTGCTCTGAGACAGGGGGCGAGAGAAGCTTTCTTT. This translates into CSALRQGAREAFF.

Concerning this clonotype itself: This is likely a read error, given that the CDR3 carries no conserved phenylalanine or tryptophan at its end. The CDR3 coding sequence is TGCGCCAGCCGGACAGACTCCTACAATAAGCAGTTCGTC. It codes for CASRTDSYNKQFV. The chain links TRBV10-2 to TRBJ2-1, with D perhaps TRBD1 (6 bases). This CDR3 region has 13 residues. Germline assignment: CDR1 WSHSY and CDR2 SAAADI.

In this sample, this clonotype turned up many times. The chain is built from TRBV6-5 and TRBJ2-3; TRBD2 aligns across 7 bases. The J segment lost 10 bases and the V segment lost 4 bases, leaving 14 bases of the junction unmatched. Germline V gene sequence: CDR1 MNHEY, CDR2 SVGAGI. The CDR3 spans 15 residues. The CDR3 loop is CASSSGGGAQIPQYF. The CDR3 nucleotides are TGTGCCAGCAGTTCCGGGGGAGGGGCACAGATACCGCAGTATTTT.

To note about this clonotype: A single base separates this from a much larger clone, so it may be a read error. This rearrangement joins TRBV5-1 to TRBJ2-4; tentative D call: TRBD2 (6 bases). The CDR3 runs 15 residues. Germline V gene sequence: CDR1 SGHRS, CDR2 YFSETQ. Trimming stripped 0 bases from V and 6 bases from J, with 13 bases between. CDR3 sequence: CASSLGAEGPNIQYF. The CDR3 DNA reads TGCGCCAGCAGCTTGGGGGCGGAGGGGCCAAACATTCAGTACTTC.

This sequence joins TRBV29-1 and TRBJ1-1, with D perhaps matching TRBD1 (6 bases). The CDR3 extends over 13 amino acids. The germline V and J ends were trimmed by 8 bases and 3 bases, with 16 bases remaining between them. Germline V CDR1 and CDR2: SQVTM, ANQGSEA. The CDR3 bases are TGCAGCTGGACGGAACAGGGTTACACTGAAGCTTTCTTT. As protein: CSWTEQGYTEAFF.

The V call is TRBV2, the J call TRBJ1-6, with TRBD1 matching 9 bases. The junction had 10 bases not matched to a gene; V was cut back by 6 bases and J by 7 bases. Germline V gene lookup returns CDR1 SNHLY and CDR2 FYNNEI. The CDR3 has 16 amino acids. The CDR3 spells CASSLMGQGGNSPLHF. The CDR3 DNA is TGTGCCAGCAGCTTAATGGGACAGGGTGGCAATTCACCCCTCCACTTT.

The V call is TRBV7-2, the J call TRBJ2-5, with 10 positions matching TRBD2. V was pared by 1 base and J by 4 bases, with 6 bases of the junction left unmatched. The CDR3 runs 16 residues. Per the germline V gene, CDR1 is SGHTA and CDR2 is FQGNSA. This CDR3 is CASSLDLGLARETQYF. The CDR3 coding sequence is TGTGCCAGCAGCTTAGATTTGGGACTAGCGAGAGAGACCCAGTACTTC.

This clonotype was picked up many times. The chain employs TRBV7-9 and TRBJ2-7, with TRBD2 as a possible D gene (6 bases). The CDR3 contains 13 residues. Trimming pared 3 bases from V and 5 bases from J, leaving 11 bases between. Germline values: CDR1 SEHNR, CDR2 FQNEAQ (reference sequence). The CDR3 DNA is TGTGCCAGCAGCTTGGAGGGGATGAACGAGCAGTACTTC. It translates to CASSLEGMNEQYF.

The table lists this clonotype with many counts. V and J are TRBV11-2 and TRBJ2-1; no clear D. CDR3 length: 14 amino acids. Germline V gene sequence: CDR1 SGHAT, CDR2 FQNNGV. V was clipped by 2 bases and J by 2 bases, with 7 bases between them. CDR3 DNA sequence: TGTGCCAGCAGCTTATATGAGCCCTACAATGAGCAGTTCTTC. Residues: CASSLYEPYNEQFF.

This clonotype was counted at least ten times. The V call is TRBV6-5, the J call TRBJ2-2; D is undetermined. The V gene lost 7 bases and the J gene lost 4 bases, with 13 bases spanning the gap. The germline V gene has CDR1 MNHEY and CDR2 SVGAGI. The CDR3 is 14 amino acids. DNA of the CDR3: TGTGCCAGCAAAAGTGGTTGGAGCACCGGGGAGCTGTTTTTT. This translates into CASKSGWSTGELFF.